This T cell receptor beta chain was captured in a study of blood T cell repertoires in COVID-19. Some clones are missing from TCRdb's copy, which holds only in-frame ones; the method was immunoSEQ multiplex PCR. The sample includes 140,000 to 150,000 clones, over 70% of them seen just once. The clonotype originates from a human donor in a cohort sampled during active COVID-19. The sample comprised peripheral blood.

The CDR3, as DNA: TGTGCCAGCAGCTTAAATGGGCCGTTTTCTGAGCAGTTCTTC. Its protein is CASSLNGPFSEQFF. The genes are TRBV7-3 and TRBJ2-1, with D uncertain. Germline V gene sequence: CDR1 SGHTA, CDR2 FQGTGA. The CDR3 is made up of 14 amino acids. V lost 1 base and J lost 9, with 13 bases in between.